This TCR beta chain emerged from a study of beta chain features in type 1 diabetes. About this clone: What it binds is unknown.

Investigators reverse transcribed all isolated RNA, so they sequenced expressed TCRB transcripts. Repertoires were generated with immunoSEQ multiplex PCR, while TCRdb's copy carries only in-frame clones and drops some. The repertoire holds around 710,000 clones, with 9.5% to 15% as singletons. Study results and caveats: All four CD4+ subsets of Type 1 diabetes patients contained TCRB CDR3s that were moderately but significantly shorter.

The CDR3 totals 15 residues. CDR1 is SGHNT, CDR2 YYREEE, per germline (reference sequence). V was pared by 2 bases and J by 2 bases, with 11 bases between. The rearrangement joins TRBV5-4 to TRBJ1-5; D is possibly TRBD1 (5 bases). The source material was naive CD4+ T cells from blood. This receptor was identified in a man aged 30 to 45 with type 1 diabetes. The CDR3 loop reads CASSLQVWGNQPQHF. The CDR3 nucleotides read TGTGCCAGCAGCTTACAGGTTTGGGGCAATCAGCCCCAGCATTTT.